This T cell receptor beta chain was profiled in a study of OX40 agonist ivuxolimab in advanced cancers. Study context: Dose-escalation patients' cancers were hepatocellular carcinoma, melanoma, renal cell or head and neck cancer. Partial responses, seen in three patients, involved one hepatocellular carcinoma and two cutaneous melanomas. Findings and limits, study-wide: CD4+ T cells averaged fewer expanded clones than CD8+ T cells. Circulating CD4+ and CD8+ T cells showed clonal expansion by week 6 at 0.1 to 3.0 mg/kg.

In the case of this clone: Its specificity is not known.

Sequenced by immunoSEQ multiplex PCR; TCRdb stores in-frame clones only, minus some. The profile shows roughly 42,000 clones, 75% to 90% of them singletons. Germline V gene lookup returns CDR1 MGHRA and CDR2 YSYEKL. Losses at the gene ends were 4 bases for V and 1 base for J; bases not matched to a gene: 6. CDR3 length: 15 residues. This sample comprised CD4+ or CD8+ T cells sorted from blood, obtained in a trial of the OX40 agonist ivuxolimab. This clonotype was sampled from an adult with an advanced solid tumor such as melanoma, head and neck, liver or kidney cancer. The chain recombines TRBV4-1 with TRBJ1-2; TRBD1 matches at 7 bases. The CDR3 nucleotides read TGCGCCAGCAGCCCCTCGACAGGGAATAACTATGGCTACACCTTC. Translating it yields CASSPSTGNNYGYTF.